Shown below are 16 T cell receptor beta chains from a single sample sequenced in a study of cytomegalovirus exposure and HLA in healthy donors. The PCR had 60 Vbeta and 13 Jbeta primers. Sequenced by immunoSEQ multiplex PCR; TCRdb stores in-frame clones only, minus some. The sample consists of hundreds of thousands of clones, more than 65% of them appearing once. Material: PBMCs. These receptor sequences come from a man aged 18 to 29 in good health and CMV-seronegative.

The gene calls are TRBV7-2 and TRBJ2-3; the match to TRBD2 covers 12 bases. V was pared by 0 bases and J by 5 bases, with 0 bases of the junction left unmatched. This CDR3 has 15 residues. The germline V gene encodes CDR1 SGHTA and CDR2 FQGNSA. The CDR3 region is CASSLAGLAGDTQYF. The CDR3 nucleotides read TGTGCCAGCAGCTTAGCGGGACTAGCGGGAGATACGCAGTATTTT.

The J gene is TRBJ1-6, the V gene TRBV30; D might be TRBD1 (5 bases). In germline, CDR1 is GTSNPN, CDR2 SVGIG (reference sequence). The germline V and J ends were trimmed by 4 bases and 6 bases, with 10 bases remaining between them. The CDR3 length is 13 residues. The chain's CDR3 is CAWTAGRNSPLHF. DNA of the CDR3: TGTGCCTGGACTGCGGGGCGTAATTCACCCCTCCACTTT.

The V gene is TRBV5-4, the J gene TRBJ1-4; the D is unclear. This CDR3 has 15 residues. From germline, CDR1 is SGHNT and CDR2 YYREEE (reference sequence). With 0 bases removed from V and 0 bases from J, the gap between germline ends came to 6 bases. The CDR3 loop is CASSLGGTTNEKLFF. DNA for the CDR3: TGTGCCAGCAGCTTGGGCGGGACAACTAATGAAAAACTGTTTTTT.

This chain connects TRBV19 to TRBJ1-2; D not certain. Germline V gene data show CDR1 as LNHDA and CDR2 as SQIVND (reference sequence). Trimming pared 5 bases from V and 1 base from J, leaving 20 bases between. The CDR3 totals 17 residues. The CDR3: CASSPPRGRMDNYGYTF. The CDR3 DNA reads as TGTGCCAGTAGTCCCCCGCGGGGAAGGATGGATAACTATGGCTACACCTTC.

This sequence joins TRBV7-3 and TRBJ2-5; the match to TRBD2 covers 8 bases. V was clipped by 7 bases and J by 5 bases; unmatched bases: 15. Germline V gene sequence: CDR1 SGHTA, CDR2 FQGTGA. CDR3 length: 16 residues. CDR3 protein: CASKTSAGAPGETQYF. The CDR3 DNA follows: TGTGCCAGCAAGACCTCAGCGGGAGCCCCTGGTGAGACCCAGTACTTC. Using reference TRBV7-3 and TRBJ2-5 for the parts outside the CDR3, the full variable domain is GAGVSQTPSNKVTEKGKYVELRCDPISGHTALYWYRQSLGQGPEFLIYFQGTGAADDSGLPNDRFFAVRPEGSVSTLKIQRTERGDSAVYLCASKTSAGAPGETQYFGPGTRLLVL.

The CDR3 DNA reads as TGTGCCAGCTCACCAGACTCCGACCTCTCCTACGAGCAGTACTTC. It yields the protein CASSPDSDLSYEQYF. This rearrangement joins TRBV18 to TRBJ2-7; D gene unclear. Looked up from germline, CDR1 is KGHSH and CDR2 is LQKENI. This CDR3 contains 15 residues. V lost 2 bases and J 0 bases, leaving 11 bases between the germline ends.

This chain connects TRBV27 to TRBJ2-7; perhaps TRBD1 as D (6 bases). Germline CDR1 MNHEY, CDR2 SMNVEV (reference sequence). The V end was cut by 3 bases, the J end by 3 bases, with 12 bases between. The CDR3 has 14 amino acids. This chain's CDR3 is CASSFGQGRYEQYF. CDR3 sequence (DNA): TGTGCCAGCAGTTTTGGTCAGGGGCGCTACGAGCAGTACTTC.

The chain recombines TRBV28 with TRBJ2-5; TRBD1 might be the D (5 bases). Germline V CDR1 and CDR2: MDHEN, SYDVKM. Trimming shortened V by 2 bases and J by 5 bases, and 12 bases separated the two germline ends. The CDR3 spans 14 residues. The CDR3, as DNA: TGTGCCAGCAGTTTAGTAGGGGCTTCGGAGACCCAGTACTTC. The encoded protein is CASSLVGASETQYF.

The V and J genes are TRBV7-2 and TRBJ2-1; D is perhaps TRBD1 (5 bases). V was pared by 1 base and J by 16 bases, with 17 bases between. The germline gives CDR1 SGHTA, CDR2 FQGNSA. This CDR3 has 13 residues. CDR3 protein: CASSLVIGRDQFF. CDR3 nucleotide sequence: TGTGCCAGCAGCTTAGTGATAGGCAGGGATCAATTCTTC.

This clone was seen more than once but under ten times. The chain couples TRBV14 to TRBJ2-3, with a tentative D call TRBD2 (5 bases). Trimming stripped 3 bases from V and 8 bases from J, with 15 bases between. From germline, CDR1 is SGHDN and CDR2 FVKESK. The CDR3 is made up of 14 amino acids. The CDR3 reads CASSHASRRGTQYF. In DNA form, the CDR3 reads TGTGCCAGCAGCCATGCATCCCGACGGGGTACGCAGTATTTT.

The V gene is TRBV30, the J gene TRBJ1-1; 7 bases match TRBD1. The germline V gene encodes CDR1 GTSNPN and CDR2 SVGIG (reference sequence). The CDR3 is made up of 13 amino acids. After removal of 3 bases from V and 1 base from J, the junction contained 2 bases not matched to a gene. The CDR3 sequence: CAWRTGKNTEAFF. In nucleotides, the CDR3 is TGTGCCTGGAGGACAGGGAAGAACACTGAAGCTTTCTTT.

The rearrangement uses TRBV27 and TRBJ2-4; no clear D. With 6 bases removed from V and 0 bases from J, the gap between germline ends came to 15 bases. Germline V CDR1 and CDR2: MNHEY, SMNVEV (reference sequence). CDR3 length: 16 amino acids. CDR3 amino acids: CASRTHSLPAKNIQYF. The CDR3 bases are TGTGCCAGCAGGACCCACAGCCTTCCAGCCAAAAACATTCAGTACTTC.

The gene calls are TRBV5-1 and TRBJ1-1; the D is unclear. V was trimmed by 0 bases and J by 7 bases, leaving 13 bases between them. The CDR3 runs to 14 residues. Germline CDR1 and CDR2: SGHRS and YFSETQ. DNA for the CDR3: TGCGCCAGCAGCTTGGAAGAATCGGGGTATGAAGCTTTCTTT. Its protein product is CASSLEESGYEAFF.

This clone was recorded only once. V and J are TRBV11-2 and TRBJ1-2, with a possible D match to TRBD1 (6 bases). CDR3 size: 18 residues. V lost 5 bases and J lost 1, with 23 bases in between. Looked up from germline, CDR1 is SGHAT and CDR2 is FQNNGV. The CDR3 DNA is TGTGCCAGCAGCCCCCACAGGGCTCCCCTCCTATATAACTATGGCTACACCTTC. The encoded protein is CASSPHRAPLLYNYGYTF. Combining the CDR3 with reference TRBV11-2 and TRBJ1-2 gives the whole variable domain EAGVAQSPRYKIIEKRQSVAFWCNPISGHATLYWYQQILGQGPKLLIQFQNNGVVDDSQLPKDRFSAERLKGVDSTLKIQPAKLEDSAVYLCASSPHRAPLLYNYGYTFGSGTRLTVV.

The rearrangement joins TRBV10-3 to TRBJ1-1, with D perhaps TRBD1 (5 bases). The CDR3 covers 13 residues. V dropped 6 bases and J dropped 0 bases, with 8 bases sitting between them. The germline V gene encodes CDR1 ENHRY and CDR2 SYGVKD. The CDR3 DNA is TGTGCCATCAGAGGAGGGGTGAACACTGAAGCTTTCTTT. Its protein is CAIRGGVNTEAFF.

Note on this clone: Additional DNA sequences in this sample encode the identical CDR3. V gene TRBV6-5 combines with J gene TRBJ2-7, with D hard to call. The CDR3 sequence is 13 residues long. The germline V and J ends were trimmed by 0 bases and 3 bases, with 6 bases remaining between them. Looked up from germline, CDR1 is MNHEY and CDR2 is SVGAGI. In DNA form, the CDR3 reads TGTGCCAGCAGTTACTCGAGAGGCTACGAGCAGTACTTC. The encoded protein is CASSYSRGYEQYF.